The T cell receptor (beta chain) under discussion was sequenced for a study of cytomegalovirus exposure and HLA in healthy donors. The V gene end was trimmed by 0 bases and the J gene end by 7 bases; junction bases not matched to a gene: 8. Germline lookup yields CDR1 SGDLS and CDR2 YYNGEE. This CDR3 spans 16 amino acids. This PCR relied on a set of 60 Vbeta primers and 13 Jbeta primers. Assay used: immunoSEQ multiplex PCR; TCRdb lists only in-frame clones, some missing. The data show some 110,000 clones, with 60% to 85% seen just once and 1.9% held by the top ten. V is TRBV9 and J is TRBJ2-7, with TRBD2 matching 12 bases. Sequencing was performed on PBMCs. The origin of this receptor is a man aged 50 or older in good health and CMV-seronegative. CDR3 protein: CASSVDSSGGASEQYF. The CDR3 DNA sequence: TGTGCCAGCAGCGTAGACTCTAGCGGGGGGGCTAGTGAGCAGTACTTC.